This entry describes one T cell receptor beta chain. Authors' processing steps: It was from reference gene primer amplification that nucleated cell counts were estimated. Some clones are missing from TCRdb's copy, which holds only in-frame ones; the method was immunoSEQ multiplex PCR. The DNA was the basis for D and trimming; V, J and clone size are from that table. The data contain nearly 30,000 clones, about nine tenths of them singletons. The data were obtained in a study of blood T cell repertoires in COVID-19. Study context: Samples representing acute and convalescent COVID-19 were sourced from the United States, Italy and Spain. Sources were T cells, B-cell-depleted T cells, or PBMCs; the material itself was cDNA or gDNA.

The sequenced material came from peripheral blood. The clonotype was recovered from a man between 65 and 85 years old with active or convalescent COVID-19.

CDR3 sequence reads: CAWSVGAEAFF. CDR3 nucleotides: TGTGCCTGGAGCGTGGGAGCTGAAGCTTTCTTT. The chain recombines TRBV30 with TRBJ1-1; D unresolved. Germline V gene data show CDR1 as GTSNPN and CDR2 as SVGIG (reference sequence). The CDR3 is 11 amino acids. V lost 3 bases and J lost 6, with 8 bases in between.